This T cell receptor beta chain appears in the sequencing data of a study of cytomegalovirus exposure and HLA in healthy donors. Study-wide context: The 110 million or so unique TCR beta sequences, from some 170 million T cells, were found by an earlier analysis.

The length of the CDR3 is 16 residues. CDR1 LNHDA and CDR2 SQIVND come from the germline V gene (reference sequence). V was pared by 3 bases and J by 6 bases, with 11 bases of the junction left unmatched. The PCR was carried out with 60 Vbeta primers and 13 Jbeta primers. The table came from immunoSEQ multiplex PCR; TCRdb's copy has only in-frame clones and leaves some out. The table has 110,000 or so clones, about 72% seen once. The chain is built from TRBV19 and TRBJ2-3; TRBD2 aligns across 8 bases. The TCR was taken from a middle-aged man in good health and CMV-seropositive. Sequencing was carried out using PBMCs. The CDR3 bases are TGTGCCAGTAGTATCGAGACGAGCGGGAGCGGGGATACGCAGTATTTT. It is translated as CASSIETSGSGDTQYF.